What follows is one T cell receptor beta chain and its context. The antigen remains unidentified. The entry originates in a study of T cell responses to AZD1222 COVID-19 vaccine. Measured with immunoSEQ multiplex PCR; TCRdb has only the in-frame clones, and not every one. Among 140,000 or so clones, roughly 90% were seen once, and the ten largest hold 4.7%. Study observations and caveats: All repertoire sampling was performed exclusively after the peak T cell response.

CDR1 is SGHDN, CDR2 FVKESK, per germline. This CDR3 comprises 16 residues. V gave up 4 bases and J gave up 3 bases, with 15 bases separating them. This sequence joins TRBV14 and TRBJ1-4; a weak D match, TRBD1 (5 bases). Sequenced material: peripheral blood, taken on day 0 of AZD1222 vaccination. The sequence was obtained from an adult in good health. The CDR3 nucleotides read TGTGCCAGCAGCCCGAGGGGCCGCTCCTCTAATGAAAAACTGTTTTTT. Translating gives CASSPRGRSSNEKLFF.